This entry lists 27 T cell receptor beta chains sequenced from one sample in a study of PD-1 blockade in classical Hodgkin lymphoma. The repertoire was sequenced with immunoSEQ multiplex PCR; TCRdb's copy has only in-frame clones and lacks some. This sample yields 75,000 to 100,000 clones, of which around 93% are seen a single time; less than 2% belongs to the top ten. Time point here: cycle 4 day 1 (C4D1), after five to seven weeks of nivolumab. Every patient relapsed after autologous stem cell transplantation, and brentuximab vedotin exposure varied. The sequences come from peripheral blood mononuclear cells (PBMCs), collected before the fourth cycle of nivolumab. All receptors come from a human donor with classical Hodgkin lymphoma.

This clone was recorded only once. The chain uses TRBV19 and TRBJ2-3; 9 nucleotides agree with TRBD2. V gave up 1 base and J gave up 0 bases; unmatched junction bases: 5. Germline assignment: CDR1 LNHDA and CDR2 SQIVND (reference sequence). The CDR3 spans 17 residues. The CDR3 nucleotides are TGTGCCAGTAGTATAGGCGGTCTAGCGGGGAGCACAGATACGCAGTATTTT. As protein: CASSIGGLAGSTDTQYF.

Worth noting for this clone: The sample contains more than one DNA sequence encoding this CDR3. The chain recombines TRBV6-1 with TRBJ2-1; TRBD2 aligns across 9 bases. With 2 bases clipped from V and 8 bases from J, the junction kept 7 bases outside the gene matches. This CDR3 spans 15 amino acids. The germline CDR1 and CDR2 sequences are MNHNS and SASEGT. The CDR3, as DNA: TGTGCCAGCAGTGAATATAGCGGGAGTTTCTATGAGCAGTTCTTC. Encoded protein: CASSEYSGSFYEQFF.

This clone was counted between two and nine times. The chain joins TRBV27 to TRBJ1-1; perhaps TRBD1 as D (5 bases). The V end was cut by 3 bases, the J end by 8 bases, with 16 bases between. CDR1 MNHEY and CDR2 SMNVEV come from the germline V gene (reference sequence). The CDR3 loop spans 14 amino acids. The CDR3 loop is CASSFLLDTSEAFF. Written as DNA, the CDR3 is TGTGCCAGCAGTTTTCTCTTGGACACTTCGGAAGCTTTCTTT.

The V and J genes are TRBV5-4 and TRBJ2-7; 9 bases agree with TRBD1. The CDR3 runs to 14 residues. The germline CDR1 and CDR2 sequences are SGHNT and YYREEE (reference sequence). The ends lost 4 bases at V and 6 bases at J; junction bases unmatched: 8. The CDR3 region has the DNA TGTGCCAGCAGCCCTCGGGACAGGGCGCTCGAGCAGTACTTC. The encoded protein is CASSPRDRALEQYF.

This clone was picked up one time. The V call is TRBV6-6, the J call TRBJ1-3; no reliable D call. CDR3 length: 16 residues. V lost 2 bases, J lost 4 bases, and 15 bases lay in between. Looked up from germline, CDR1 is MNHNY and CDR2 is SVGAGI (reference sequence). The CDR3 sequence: CASSYPDARRGNTIYF. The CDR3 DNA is TGTGCCAGCAGTTACCCCGACGCCCGAAGGGGAAACACCATATATTTT.

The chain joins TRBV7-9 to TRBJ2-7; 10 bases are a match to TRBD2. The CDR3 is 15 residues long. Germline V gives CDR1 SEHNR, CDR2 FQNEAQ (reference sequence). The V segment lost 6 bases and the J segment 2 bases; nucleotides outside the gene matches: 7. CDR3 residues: CASRLGLAFTYEQYF. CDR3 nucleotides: TGTGCCAGCAGGCTGGGACTAGCGTTTACCTACGAGCAGTACTTC.

Written as DNA, the CDR3 is TGTGCCAGCAGCGTAAGGACAGACGACATGAACACTGAAGCTTTCTTT. This sequence encodes CASSVRTDDMNTEAFF. The chain couples TRBV9 to TRBJ1-1; possible D gene TRBD1, 6 bases. This CDR3 contains 16 residues. V gave up 1 base and J gave up 0 bases, with 13 bases separating them. Germline V gene data show CDR1 as SGDLS and CDR2 as YYNGEE.

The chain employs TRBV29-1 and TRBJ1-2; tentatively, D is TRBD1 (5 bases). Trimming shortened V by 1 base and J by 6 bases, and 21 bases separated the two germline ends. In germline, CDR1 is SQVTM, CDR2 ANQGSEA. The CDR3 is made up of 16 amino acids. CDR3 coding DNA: TGCAGCGTTGAAGGTATTCTTGGGGGAAACTTGGATGGCTACACCTTC. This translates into CSVEGILGGNLDGYTF.

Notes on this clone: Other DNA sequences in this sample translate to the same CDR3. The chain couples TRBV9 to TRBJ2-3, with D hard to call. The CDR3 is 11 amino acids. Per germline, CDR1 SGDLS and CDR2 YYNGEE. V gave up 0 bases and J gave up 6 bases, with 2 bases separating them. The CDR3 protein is CASSVADTQYF. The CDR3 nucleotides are TGTGCCAGCAGCGTAGCGGATACGCAGTATTTT.

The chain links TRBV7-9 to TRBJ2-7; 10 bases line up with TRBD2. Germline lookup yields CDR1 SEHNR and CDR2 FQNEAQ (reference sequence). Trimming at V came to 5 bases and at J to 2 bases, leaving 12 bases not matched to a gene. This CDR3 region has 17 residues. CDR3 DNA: TGTGCCAGCAGCCCAATTAGCGGGAGGTTATACACCTACGAGCAGTACTTC. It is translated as CASSPISGRLYTYEQYF.

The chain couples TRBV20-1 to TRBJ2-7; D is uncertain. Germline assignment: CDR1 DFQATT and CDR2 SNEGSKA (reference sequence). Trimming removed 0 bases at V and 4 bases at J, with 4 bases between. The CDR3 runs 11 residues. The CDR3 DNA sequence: TGCAGTGCTAGAGATGGTTACGAGCAGTACTTC. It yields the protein CSARDGYEQYF.

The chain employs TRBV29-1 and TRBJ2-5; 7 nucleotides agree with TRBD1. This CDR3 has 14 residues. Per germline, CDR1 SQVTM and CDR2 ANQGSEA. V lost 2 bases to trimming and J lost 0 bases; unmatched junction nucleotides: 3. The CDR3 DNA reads TGCAGCGTTGAAAGGGACAGCAACCAAGAGACCCAGTACTTC. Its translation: CSVERDSNQETQYF.

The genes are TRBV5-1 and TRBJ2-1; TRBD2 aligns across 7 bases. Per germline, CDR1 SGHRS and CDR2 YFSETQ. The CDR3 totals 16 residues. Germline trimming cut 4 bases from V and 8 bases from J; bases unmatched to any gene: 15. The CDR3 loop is CASSLYPSGIADEQFF. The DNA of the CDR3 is TGCGCCAGCAGCCTTTATCCCAGCGGGATCGCTGATGAGCAGTTCTTC.

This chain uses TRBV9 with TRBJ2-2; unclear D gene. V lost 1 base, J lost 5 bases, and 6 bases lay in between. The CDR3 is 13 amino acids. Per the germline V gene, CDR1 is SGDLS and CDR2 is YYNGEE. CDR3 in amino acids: CASSVSRTGELFF. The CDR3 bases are TGTGCCAGCAGCGTAAGCAGGACCGGGGAGCTGTTTTTT.

The DNA of the CDR3 is TGTGCCAGCAGCTTGGCACCTAGCGGGAGGGTCCATGAGCAGTTCTTC. Its translation: CASSLAPSGRVHEQFF. This chain joins TRBV5-5 and TRBJ2-1; 12 bases map to TRBD2. This CDR3 comprises 16 residues. J gave up 8 bases and V 0 bases, and 6 bases lay outside the gene matches. CDR1 and CDR2 (germline): SGHKS, YYEKEE (reference sequence). Variable domain in full (rest from reference TRBV5-5 and TRBJ2-1): DAGVTQSPTHLIKTRGQQVTLRCSPISGHKSVSWYQQVLGQGPQFIFQYYEKEERGRGNFPDRFSARQFPNYSSELNVNALLLGDSALYLCASSLAPSGRVHEQFFGPGTRLTVL.

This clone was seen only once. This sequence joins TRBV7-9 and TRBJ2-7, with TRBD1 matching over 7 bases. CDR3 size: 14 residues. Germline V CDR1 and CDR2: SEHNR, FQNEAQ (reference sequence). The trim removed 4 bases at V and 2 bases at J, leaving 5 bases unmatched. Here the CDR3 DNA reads TGTGCCAGCAGCTCCCGGGACAGAGCCTACGAGCAGTACTTC. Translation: CASSSRDRAYEQYF.

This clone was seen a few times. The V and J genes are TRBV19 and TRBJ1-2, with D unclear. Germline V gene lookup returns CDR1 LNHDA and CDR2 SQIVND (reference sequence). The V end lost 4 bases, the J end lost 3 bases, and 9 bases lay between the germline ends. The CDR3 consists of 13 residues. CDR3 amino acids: CASSTGQHYGYTF. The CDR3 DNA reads TGTGCCAGTAGTACCGGGCAGCACTATGGCTACACCTTC.

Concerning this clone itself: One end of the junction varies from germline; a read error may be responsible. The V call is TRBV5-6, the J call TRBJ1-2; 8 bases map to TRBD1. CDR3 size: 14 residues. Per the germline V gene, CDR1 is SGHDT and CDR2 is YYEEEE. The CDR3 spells CASTPDRVGYGYTF. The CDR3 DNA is TGTGCAAGCACCCCGGACAGGGTGGGATATGGCTACACCTTC.

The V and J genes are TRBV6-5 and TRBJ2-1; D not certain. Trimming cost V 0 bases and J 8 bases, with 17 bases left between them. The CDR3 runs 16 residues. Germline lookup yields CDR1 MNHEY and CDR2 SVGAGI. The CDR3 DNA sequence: TGTGCCAGCAGTTACTCGCCTGGATCAGGTGTCGATGAGCAGTTCTTC. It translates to CASSYSPGSGVDEQFF.

CDR3 amino acids: CASSLVRRAGEAFF. As DNA, the CDR3 is TGTGCCAGCAGCTTAGTGCGGAGGGCAGGTGAAGCTTTCTTT. The chain links TRBV7-2 to TRBJ1-1, with D unclear. Germline CDR1 and CDR2: SGHTA and FQGNSA. The V end lost 1 base, the J end lost 7 bases, and 13 bases lay between the germline ends. CDR3 length: 14 amino acids.

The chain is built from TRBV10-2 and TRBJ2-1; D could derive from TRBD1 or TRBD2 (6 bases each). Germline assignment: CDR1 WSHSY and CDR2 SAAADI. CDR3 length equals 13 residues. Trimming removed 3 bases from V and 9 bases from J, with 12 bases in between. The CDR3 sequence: CASSDIGGGEQFF. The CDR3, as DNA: TGCGCCAGCAGTGATATCGGGGGCGGTGAGCAGTTCTTC.

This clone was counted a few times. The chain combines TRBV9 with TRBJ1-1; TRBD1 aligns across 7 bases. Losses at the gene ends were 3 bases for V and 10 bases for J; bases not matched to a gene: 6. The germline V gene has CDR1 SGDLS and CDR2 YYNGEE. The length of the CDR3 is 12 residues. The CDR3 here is CASSEGQAPAFF. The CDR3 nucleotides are TGTGCCAGCAGCGAAGGACAGGCCCCAGCTTTCTTT.

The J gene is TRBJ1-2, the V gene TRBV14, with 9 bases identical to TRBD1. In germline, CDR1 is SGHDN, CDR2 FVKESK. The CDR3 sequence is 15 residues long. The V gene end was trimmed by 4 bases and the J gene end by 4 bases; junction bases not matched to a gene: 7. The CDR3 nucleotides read TGTGCCAGCAGCCTCTCCGGGACAGGGCTCTATGGCTACACCTTC. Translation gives CASSLSGTGLYGYTF.

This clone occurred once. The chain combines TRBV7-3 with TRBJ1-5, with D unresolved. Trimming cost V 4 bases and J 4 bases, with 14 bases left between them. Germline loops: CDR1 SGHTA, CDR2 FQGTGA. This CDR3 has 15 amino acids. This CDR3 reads CASSSSGSFNQPQHF. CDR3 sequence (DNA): TGTGCCAGCAGCTCATCTGGGTCCTTTAATCAGCCCCAGCATTTT. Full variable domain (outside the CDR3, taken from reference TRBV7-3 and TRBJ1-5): GAGVSQTPSNKVTEKGKYVELRCDPISGHTALYWYRQSLGQGPEFLIYFQGTGAADDSGLPNDRFFAVRPEGSVSTLKIQRTERGDSAVYLCASSSSGSFNQPQHFGDGTRLSIL.

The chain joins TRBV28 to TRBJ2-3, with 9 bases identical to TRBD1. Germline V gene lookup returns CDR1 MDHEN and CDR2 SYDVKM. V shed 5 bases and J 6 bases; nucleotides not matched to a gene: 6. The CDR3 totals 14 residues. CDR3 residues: CASSGGTGFDTQYF. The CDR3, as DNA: TGTGCCAGCAGTGGAGGGACAGGGTTCGATACGCAGTATTTT.

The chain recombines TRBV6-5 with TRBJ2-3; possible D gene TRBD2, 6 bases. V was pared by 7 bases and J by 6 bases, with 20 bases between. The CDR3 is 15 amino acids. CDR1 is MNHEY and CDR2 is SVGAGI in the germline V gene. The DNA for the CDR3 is TGTGCCAGCACCACCGGGACTCTCTCCGTGGATACGCAGTATTTT. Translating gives CASTTGTLSVDTQYF.

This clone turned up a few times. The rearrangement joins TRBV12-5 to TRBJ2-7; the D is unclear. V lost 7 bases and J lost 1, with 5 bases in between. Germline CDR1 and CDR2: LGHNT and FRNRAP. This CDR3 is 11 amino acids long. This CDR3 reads CASAGSYEQYF. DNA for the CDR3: TGTGCTAGTGCCGGGTCCTACGAGCAGTACTTC.